This T cell receptor (beta chain) was retrieved from a study of shared clonotypes between healthy human individuals. At the level of the study: Plates per donor: three CD4 naive, three CD4 memory, two CD8 naive, one CD8 memory. General study findings and limits: Generation probabilities of non-shared clonotypes were lower (relative to those shared by all four donors). Naive CD4 clonotypes overlapped across a few donors at about 5.3%.

Naive CD8 cells were CD45RO-negative, positively selected for CCR7, excluding terminally differentiated effector memory CD45RA+ cells. Details on this clone: Its cognate antigen is unknown.

The CDR3 extends over 17 amino acids. Trimming left V 0 bases short and J 0 bases short, with 15 bases between. Per the germline V gene, CDR1 is SQVTM and CDR2 is ANQGSEA. Some clones are missing from TCRdb's copy, which holds only in-frame ones; the method was immunoSEQ multiplex PCR. The sample has roughly 2,000,000 clones, just over 90% seen once. The clonotype originates from a man younger than 35 in good health. Some clones in this sample may be carry-over from other donors' samples. The chain is built from TRBV29-1 and TRBJ1-3; D gene uncertain. The sequencing sample was made of naive CD8+ T cells from PBMCs. The CDR3 region is CSVEDLEGSGSGNTIYF. The CDR3, as DNA: TGCAGCGTTGAAGATCTGGAGGGAAGCGGCTCTGGAAACACCATATATTTT.